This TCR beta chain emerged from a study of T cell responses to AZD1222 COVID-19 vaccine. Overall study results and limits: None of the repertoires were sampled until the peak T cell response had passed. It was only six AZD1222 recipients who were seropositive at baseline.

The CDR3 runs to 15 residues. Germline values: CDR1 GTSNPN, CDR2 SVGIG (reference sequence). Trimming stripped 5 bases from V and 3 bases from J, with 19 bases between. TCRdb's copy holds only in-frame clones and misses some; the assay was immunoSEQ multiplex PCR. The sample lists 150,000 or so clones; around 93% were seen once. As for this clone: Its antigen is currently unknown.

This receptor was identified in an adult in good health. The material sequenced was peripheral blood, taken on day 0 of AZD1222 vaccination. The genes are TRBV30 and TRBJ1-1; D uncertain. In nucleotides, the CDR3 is TGTGCCTGGGTCAGAGCGCGGGGTCGGTACACTGAAGCTTTCTTT. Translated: CAWVRARGRYTEAFF. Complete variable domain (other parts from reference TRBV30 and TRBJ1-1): SQTIHQWPATLVQPVGSPLSLECTVEGTSNPNLYWYRQAAGRGLQLLFYSVGIGQISSEVPQNLSASRPQDRQFILSSKKLLLSDSGFYLCAWVRARGRYTEAFFGQGTRLTVV.